One sample yielded the 17 T cell receptor beta chains listed below, sequenced in a study of blood T cell repertoires in COVID-19. Sequencing was performed with immunoSEQ multiplex PCR; in TCRdb, only in-frame clones are kept and a portion is missing. The repertoire includes approximately 490,000 clones, approximately 86% of them detected once, and under 0.75% sits in the top ten. Sample: PBMCs or T cells enriched from blood (not recorded which). The source of these receptors is a woman aged 18-29 years who had recovered from COVID-19.

The chain carries TRBV20-1 and TRBJ1-2, with 7 positions matching TRBD1. Unmatched junction bases numbered 11, after V lost 3 bases and J lost 4 bases. There are 15 residues in the CDR3. Germline CDR1 DFQATT, CDR2 SNEGSKA (reference sequence). CDR3 sequence (DNA): TGCAGTGCTAGTTCCAGGGGGATTTCTCTCTATGGCTACACCTTC. It is translated as CSASSRGISLYGYTF.

J is TRBJ1-1 and V is TRBV5-1, with TRBD1 identical over 7 bases. CDR1 and CDR2 (germline): SGHRS, YFSETQ. The junction had 5 bases not matched to a gene; V was cut back by 3 bases and J by 12 bases. This CDR3 is 11 amino acids long. CDR3 residues: CASSSGQRPFF. The CDR3 nucleotides are TGCGCCAGCAGCTCGGGACAGCGGCCTTTCTTT. Full variable domain (missing parts from reference TRBV5-1 and TRBJ1-1): KAGVTQTPRYLIKTRGQQVTLSCSPISGHRSVSWYQQTPGQGLQFLFEYFSETQRNKGNFPGRFSGRQFSNSRSEMNVSTLELGDSALYLCASSSGQRPFFGQGTRLTVV.

This rearrangement joins TRBV10-3 to TRBJ2-7; D possibly corresponds to TRBD1 (7 bases). The CDR3 is 17 amino acids. V was pared by 0 bases and J by 6 bases, with 21 bases between. CDR1 is ENHRY and CDR2 is SYGVKD in the germline V gene. The CDR3 bases are TGTGCCATCAGTGAGTCGACAGAGACAGGGAGGTATGGCGAGCAGTACTTC. Translated: CAISESTETGRYGEQYF.

The chain couples TRBV28 to TRBJ2-5; the match to TRBD1 covers 10 bases. The CDR3 is 15 amino acids. J lost 3 bases, V lost 8 bases, and 9 bases had no gene match. The germline CDR1 and CDR2 sequences are MDHEN and SYDVKM. The CDR3 DNA reads as TGTGCCAGCGGCAACCCCGGGACAGGGGAAGAGACCCAGTACTTC. It is translated as CASGNPGTGEETQYF.

The CDR3 nucleotides are TGTGCCAGCGGCCCCCAAGAAAAACTGTTTTTT. Encoded protein: CASGPQEKLFF. The rearrangement links TRBV27 to TRBJ1-4; D unclear. V was pared by 8 bases and J by 8 bases, with 9 bases between. The germline V gene has CDR1 MNHEY and CDR2 SMNVEV (reference sequence). This CDR3 is built from 11 residues.

This sequence joins TRBV27 and TRBJ1-2; 9 positions match TRBD1. The germline CDR1 and CDR2 sequences are MNHEY and SMNVEV (reference sequence). Unmatched junction bases numbered 4, after V lost 3 bases and J lost 8 bases. The CDR3 has 13 residues. CDR3 region: CASSLRTGDGYTF. The CDR3 bases are TGTGCCAGCAGTTTGCGGACAGGGGACGGCTACACCTTC.

This chain uses TRBV2 with TRBJ1-4, with D possibly being TRBD1 (6 bases). V was cut by 10 bases and J by 4 bases, with 13 bases left in between. This CDR3 is 13 amino acids long. The V gene's germline CDR1 is SNHLY and CDR2 FYNNEI. The CDR3 protein is CATYRDINEKLFF. For the CDR3, the DNA is TGTGCCACCTACCGGGACATTAATGAAAAACTGTTTTTT.

The chain uses TRBV7-9 and TRBJ1-2; 7 nucleotides agree with TRBD1. The CDR3 has 13 amino acids. With V trimmed by 5 bases and J by 5 bases, 5 bases remained unmatched. CDR1 and CDR2 from the germline V gene are SEHNR and FQNEAQ (reference sequence). CDR3 amino acids: CASSPTGEYGYTF. CDR3 DNA: TGTGCCAGCAGCCCTACAGGGGAGTATGGCTACACCTTC.

The CDR3 DNA reads TGTGCCAGCAGTACGACAGGGGGGAATGGCTACACCTTC. This codes for CASSTTGGNGYTF. The chain employs TRBV12-3 or TRBV12-4 and TRBJ1-2; 9 positions agree with TRBD1. With V trimmed by 5 bases and J by 6 bases, 4 bases remained unmatched. The CDR3 runs 13 residues.

The rearrangement uses TRBV22-1 and TRBJ2-4; the table names TRBD1, a call not compared with the DNA. TRBV22-1 is given as a pseudogene. The CDR3 contains 16 residues. The CDR3 sequence: CPGSGPFRTGQGIQYF. The CDR3 DNA reads as TGTCCTGGGAGCGGACCCTTCAGGACAGGGCAGGGCATTCAGTACTTC.

The V gene is TRBV4-1, the J gene TRBJ2-1; D is uncertain. Germline loops: CDR1 MGHRA, CDR2 YSYEKL. The V gene lost 3 bases and the J gene lost 4 bases, with 19 bases spanning the gap. This CDR3 contains 17 residues. CDR3 in DNA: TGCGCCAGCAGCCATCCCCTTGGGCCATCCCGTTACAATGAGCAGTTCTTC. It translates to CASSHPLGPSRYNEQFF.

The chain recombines TRBV2 with TRBJ2-5, with D possibly being TRBD2 (7 bases). This CDR3 contains 16 residues. The germline gives CDR1 SNHLY, CDR2 FYNNEI. V dropped 7 bases and J dropped 1 base, with 19 bases sitting between them. The CDR3 region is CASTFSGGRPQETQYF. CDR3 DNA: TGTGCCAGCACCTTCTCCGGGGGGCGCCCCCAAGAGACCCAGTACTTC.

V usage is TRBV27 and J usage is TRBJ1-4; D ambiguous. The CDR3 covers 11 residues. Trimming left V 11 bases short and J 8 bases short, with 12 bases between. The V gene's germline CDR1 is MNHEY and CDR2 SMNVEV (reference sequence). For the CDR3, the DNA is TGTGCCTTCTTGGGAGGAGAAAAACTGTTTTTT. Protein product: CAFLGGEKLFF.

This chain joins TRBV7-2 and TRBJ2-3, with 10 bases matching TRBD1. The CDR3 covers 17 residues. V was pared by 3 bases and J by 3 bases, with 9 bases of the junction left unmatched. Germline lookup yields CDR1 SGHTA and CDR2 FQGNSA. Here the CDR3 reads CASSFSGTGVLTDTQYF. CDR3 coding DNA: TGTGCCAGCAGCTTCTCCGGGACAGGGGTATTGACAGATACGCAGTATTTT.

This clone appeared once. The chain links TRBV5-1 to TRBJ1-4; 10 bases align to TRBD1. V lost 3 bases to trimming and J lost 6 bases; unmatched junction nucleotides: 5. The CDR3 has 15 amino acids. The germline CDR1 and CDR2 sequences are SGHRS and YFSETQ. The CDR3 region has the DNA TGCGCCAGCAGCTCGTTGACAGGGGGCGATGAAAAACTGTTTTTT. It yields the protein CASSSLTGGDEKLFF. Variable domain in full (rest from reference TRBV5-1 and TRBJ1-4): KAGVTQTPRYLIKTRGQQVTLSCSPISGHRSVSWYQQTPGQGLQFLFEYFSETQRNKGNFPGRFSGRQFSNSRSEMNVSTLELGDSALYLCASSSLTGGDEKLFFGSGTQLSVL.

The rearrangement joins TRBV5-1 to TRBJ1-2; no reliable D call. This CDR3 is 13 amino acids long. Germline-derived CDR1 and CDR2 are SGHRS and YFSETQ. Trimming removed 4 bases at V and 9 bases at J, with 16 bases between. CDR3 loop: CASSPPGVRSYTF. The CDR3, as DNA: TGCGCCAGCAGCCCCCCGGGAGTCCGGAGCTACACCTTC.

The chain carries TRBV30 and TRBJ2-4; possible D gene TRBD2, 5 bases. The V gene's germline CDR1 is GTSNPN and CDR2 SVGIG (reference sequence). This CDR3 is built from 13 residues. The V end was cut by 5 bases, the J end by 1 base, with 9 bases between. The CDR3 spells CAWSREAKNIQYF. The CDR3, as DNA: TGTGCCTGGTCGAGGGAGGCCAAAAACATTCAGTACTTC.